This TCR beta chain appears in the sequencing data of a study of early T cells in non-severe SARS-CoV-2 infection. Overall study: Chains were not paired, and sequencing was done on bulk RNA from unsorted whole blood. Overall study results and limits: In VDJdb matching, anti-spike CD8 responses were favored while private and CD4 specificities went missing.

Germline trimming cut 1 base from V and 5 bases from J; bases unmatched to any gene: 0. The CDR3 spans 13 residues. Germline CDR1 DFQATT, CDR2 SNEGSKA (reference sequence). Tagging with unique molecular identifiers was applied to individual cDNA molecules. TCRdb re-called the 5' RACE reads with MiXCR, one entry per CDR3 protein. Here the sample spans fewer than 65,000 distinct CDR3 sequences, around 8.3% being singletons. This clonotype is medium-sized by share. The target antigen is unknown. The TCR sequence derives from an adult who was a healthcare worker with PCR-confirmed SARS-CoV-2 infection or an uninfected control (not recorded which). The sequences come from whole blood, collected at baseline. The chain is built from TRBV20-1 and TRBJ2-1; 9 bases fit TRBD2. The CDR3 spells CSARGTSDNEQFF. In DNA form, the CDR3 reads TGCAGTGCTAGAGGGACTAGCGACAATGAGCAGTTCTTC.